This T cell receptor (beta chain) was captured by sequencing in a study of tumor-infiltrating lymphocytes in localized non-small cell lung cancer. Study summary: From each patient, both tumor and uninvolved lung, non-adjacent to tumor, were sampled. Overall study results and limits: No T-cell fraction difference was seen between IM1 and IM2 tumors.

The method was immunoSEQ multiplex PCR; TCRdb's version includes in-frame clones alone and lacks a portion of them. The table includes 20,000 or so clones, about two thirds detected once. This clone has more than one count but fewer than ten. Its antigen is currently unknown. The source material was lung tumor tissue. This receptor was identified in a human donor with non-small cell lung cancer.

This chain's CDR3 is CASSQSGRGYGYTF. The CDR3, as DNA: TGTGCCAGCAGTCAATCGGGCAGGGGCTATGGCTACACCTTC. The gene calls are TRBV27 and TRBJ1-2; TRBD1 is a possible D gene (6 bases). The CDR3 extends over 14 amino acids. Trimming stripped 5 bases from V and 4 bases from J, with 14 bases between. From germline, CDR1 is MNHEY and CDR2 SMNVEV (reference sequence).